The 20 T cell receptor beta chains below come from one sample, sequenced in a study of T-cell reconstitution after alpha-beta-depleted transplantation in children. For TCRbeta, the library was prepared with unique molecular identifiers. MiXCR, run by TCRdb on the PCR reads, gives a single entry per CDR3 protein. The sample lists about 640,000 distinct CDR3 sequences, 10% to 15% occurring once. Sequenced here: PBMCs, mostly from graft donor cells, sampled 360 days after TCRalphabeta/CD19-depleted stem cell transplant. The receptors come from a male patient aged 10 to 17 who had a stem cell transplant for acute myeloid leukemia, so the T cells may come from the graft donor.

This clonotype occurred many times. V is TRBV18 and J is TRBJ2-6; 8 nucleotides line up with TRBD1. The J segment lost 0 bases and the V segment lost 6 bases, leaving 10 bases of the junction unmatched. Germline-derived CDR1 and CDR2 are KGHSH and LQKENI. There are 18 residues in the CDR3. The CDR3 spells CASSDQGAPFSGANVLTF. The DNA of the CDR3 is TGTGCCAGCTCCGACCAGGGGGCCCCCTTCTCTGGGGCCAACGTCCTGACTTTC.

The rearrangement uses TRBV7-8 and TRBJ2-4, with 8 bases fitting TRBD1. This CDR3 is 17 amino acids long. The V segment lost 0 bases and the J segment 2 bases; nucleotides outside the gene matches: 6. Germline V gene data show CDR1 as SGHVS and CDR2 as FQNEAQ. CDR3 residues: CASSLALDRVTKNIQYF. CDR3 bases: TGTGCCAGCAGCTTAGCCTTGGACAGGGTGACCAAAAACATTCAGTACTTC.

This clonotype was picked up a small number of times. The chain links TRBV5-1 to TRBJ2-7; D is unresolved. This CDR3 spans 14 amino acids. Germline-derived CDR1 and CDR2 are SGHRS and YFSETQ. Trimming left V 0 bases short and J 3 bases short, with 10 bases between. CDR3 amino acids: CASSLDAEYYEQYF. The CDR3 region has the DNA TGCGCCAGCAGCTTGGATGCGGAGTACTACGAGCAGTACTTC.

This clonotype was observed a few times. The V gene is TRBV12-3 or TRBV12-4, the J gene TRBJ2-4; tentatively, D is TRBD2 (6 bases). Trimming left V 3 bases short and J 0 bases short, with 24 bases between. The CDR3 runs 20 residues. CDR3 bases: TGTGCCAGCAGTTTGGCCCCTCTAGCGCCAAACTATCTAGCCAAAAACATTCAGTACTTC. Translating it yields CASSLAPLAPNYLAKNIQYF.

The chain combines TRBV4-2 with TRBJ2-7; TRBD2 might be the D (5 bases). The CDR3 has 14 amino acids. V lost 0 bases to trimming and J lost 3 bases, with 9 bases between them. CDR1 is LGHNA, CDR2 YNFKEQ, per germline. The CDR3 bases are TGTGCCAGCAGCCAAGATCTTAGCGACTACGAGCAGTACTTC. It specifies CASSQDLSDYEQYF.

This clonotype was detected only a few times. This sequence joins TRBV29-1 and TRBJ1-1; a weak D match, TRBD1 (5 bases). The germline V gene has CDR1 SQVTM and CDR2 ANQGSEA. The CDR3 extends over 16 amino acids. V dropped 7 bases and J dropped 5 bases, with 26 bases sitting between them. The CDR3 DNA reads TGCAGCGCCAGCTGGGGCAGGACATTCAAAACTACTGAAGCTTTCTTT. Protein product: CSASWGRTFKTTEAFF.

The V gene is TRBV14, the J gene TRBJ2-5, with D possibly being TRBD1 (6 bases). The CDR3 runs 18 residues. CDR1 is SGHDN and CDR2 is FVKESK in the germline V gene. Trimming cost V 2 bases and J 2 bases, with 21 bases left between them. The CDR3 DNA follows: TGTGCCAGCAGCCAAAACTTCGTCGACAGGTGGAGGCAAGAGACCCAGTACTTC. This gives the protein CASSQNFVDRWRQETQYF.

This clonotype has a count of ten or more. The genes are TRBV28 and TRBJ2-1; D uncertain. The CDR3 is 12 residues long. Germline assignment: CDR1 MDHEN and CDR2 SYDVKM. The V end was cut by 6 bases, the J end by 4 bases, with 7 bases between. The CDR3 coding sequence is TGTGCCAGCAGAGAGATTTACAATGAGCAGTTCTTC. Protein product: CASREIYNEQFF.

In DNA form, the CDR3 reads TGTGCCAGCAGTTACGAACCCCCGGGACAGGGTTACGAGCAGTACTTC. Encoded protein: CASSYEPPGQGYEQYF. This chain connects TRBV27 to TRBJ2-7; TRBD1 agrees at 9 bases. J was trimmed by 4 bases and V by 4 bases; bases with no gene match: 11. CDR3 length: 16 amino acids. Germline V gene sequence: CDR1 MNHEY, CDR2 SMNVEV (reference sequence).

This clonotype was found a few times. This chain uses TRBV28 with TRBJ1-1; TRBD1 aligns across 9 bases. Germline loops: CDR1 MDHEN, CDR2 SYDVKM. V was pared by 10 bases and J by 4 bases, with 7 bases of the junction left unmatched. CDR3 length: 13 amino acids. The CDR3 here is CATERDRVTEAFF. CDR3 nucleotides: TGTGCCACCGAACGGGACAGGGTCACTGAAGCTTTCTTT.

The chain carries TRBV19 and TRBJ1-5; the D is unclear. The germline V and J ends were trimmed by 5 bases and 7 bases, with 12 bases remaining between them. Germline V gene lookup returns CDR1 LNHDA and CDR2 SQIVND (reference sequence). The CDR3 is 13 residues long. CDR3 loop: CASSVAPRQPQHF. The CDR3 region has the DNA TGTGCCAGTAGTGTGGCCCCGCGGCAGCCCCAGCATTTT.

This chain uses TRBV12-3 or TRBV12-4 with TRBJ2-3, with D perhaps matching TRBD2 (6 bases). With 3 bases removed from V and 0 bases from J, the gap between germline ends came to 16 bases. The length of the CDR3 is 17 residues. The CDR3 DNA reads as TGTGCCAGCAGTTTTGAAACGGGAGCGCGAAGCACAGATACGCAGTATTTT. Protein sequence: CASSFETGARSTDTQYF.

This clonotype was counted between two and nine times. This sequence joins TRBV7-2 and TRBJ2-1; no clear D gene. V was trimmed by 0 bases and J by 3 bases, leaving 12 bases between them. The CDR3 runs 16 residues. CDR1 and CDR2 from the germline V gene are SGHTA and FQGNSA. CDR3 nucleotide sequence: TGTGCCAGCAGCTTAGCGCGGACGATCCTCTACAATGAGCAGTTCTTC. Its protein product is CASSLARTILYNEQFF.

The chain is built from TRBV27 and TRBJ1-5; 7 bases agree with TRBD1. CDR1 and CDR2 from the germline V gene are MNHEY and SMNVEV (reference sequence). Losses at the gene ends were 5 bases for V and 3 bases for J; bases not matched to a gene: 7. CDR3 length: 15 residues. Here the CDR3 reads CASSGYRGLNQPQHF. The CDR3 nucleotides read TGTGCCAGCAGTGGCTACAGGGGCCTCAATCAGCCCCAGCATTTT.

This clonotype was detected a few times. The V gene is TRBV20-1, the J gene TRBJ2-3, with D possibly TRBD1 on 6 matching bases. The V gene lost 3 bases and the J gene lost 1 base, with 11 bases spanning the gap. Germline CDR1 reads DFQATT; CDR2 reads SNEGSKA (reference sequence). The CDR3 has 14 residues. The CDR3 sequence: CSASPDSGTDTQYF. CDR3 coding DNA: TGCAGTGCTAGTCCGGACAGCGGCACAGATACGCAGTATTTT.

A few counts support this clonotype. The rearrangement links TRBV9 to TRBJ2-5, with TRBD1 as a possible D gene (6 bases). V gave up 6 bases and J gave up 5 bases, with 14 bases separating them. This CDR3 spans 13 amino acids. CDR1 is SGDLS and CDR2 is YYNGEE in the germline V gene. Written as DNA, the CDR3 is TGTGCCAGCAATTCCCCAGGGGACGAGACCCAGTACTTC. Amino acids: CASNSPGDETQYF.

The gene calls are TRBV6-2 or TRBV6-3 and TRBJ2-1; 10 bases are shared with TRBD2. The trim removed 7 bases at V and 0 bases at J, leaving 24 bases unmatched. From germline, CDR1 is MNHEY and CDR2 SVGEGT. The CDR3 loop spans 22 amino acids. The CDR3 here is CASTTGGLAGALRMSSYNEQFF. The CDR3 DNA reads as TGTGCCAGCACGACCGGTGGGCTAGCGGGAGCTCTCCGAATGAGCTCCTACAATGAGCAGTTCTTC.

The CDR3, as DNA: TGCGCCAGCAGCCAAGATCTCGGCGTCCAGTCCTACGAGCAGTACTTC. Its translation: CASSQDLGVQSYEQYF. The chain employs TRBV4-3 and TRBJ2-7; no clear D gene. Germline CDR1 LGHNA, CDR2 YSLEER. V lost 0 bases, J lost 1 base, and 13 bases lay in between. This CDR3 is built from 16 residues.

The CDR3 DNA reads TGTGCCAGCAGTTACTGGGGAGGACCCCATAGCAATCAGCCCCAGCATTTT. Translated: CASSYWGGPHSNQPQHF. J is TRBJ1-5 and V is TRBV6-2 or TRBV6-3; D not resolved. Trimming shortened V by 1 base and J by 0 bases, and 13 bases separated the two germline ends. The CDR3 contains 17 residues. Germline CDR1 and CDR2: MNHEY and SVGEGT.

This clonotype has ten or more counts. The rearrangement joins TRBV28 to TRBJ2-7, with 8 bases lining up with TRBD2. CDR3 length: 17 residues. The V gene's germline CDR1 is MDHEN and CDR2 SYDVKM. The ends lost 6 bases at V and 2 bases at J; junction bases unmatched: 15. The CDR3 DNA reads TGTGCCAGCAGCCCCGGGGCTAGCGGGCTACTTACCTACGAGCAGTACTTC. It is translated as CASSPGASGLLTYEQYF.